A selection of T cell receptor beta chains follows, all from one sample in a study of blood T cell repertoires in COVID-19. Method: immunoSEQ multiplex PCR; TCRdb's copy keeps in-frame clones and lacks some. The sample contains roughly 400,000 clones, 85% to 90% of which appear only once. Source material: PBMCs or T cells enriched from blood (not recorded which). These receptor sequences come from a man aged 25-45 years who had recovered from COVID-19. Each CDR3 is given with its conserved first and last residue. D genes are given only for firm matches. Not every row has a clone size; where given, it reads once, few, many or a size class.

J	size	D	V	length	CDR3	DNA
TRBJ1-3	NA	NA	TRBV11-2	12	CASSLHRGTIYF	TGTGCCAGCAGCCTACATAGGGGCACCATATATTTT
TRBJ2-1	NA	NA	TRBV5-1	14	CASSPGHEWNEQFF	TGCGCCAGCAGCCCTGGACACGAATGGAATGAGCAGTTCTTC
TRBJ2-3	NA	NA	TRBV18	16	CASSPGVLATTDTQYF	TGTGCCAGCTCACCGGGAGTCCTAGCGACGACAGATACGCAGTATTTT
TRBJ1-1	NA	NA	TRBV7-6	13	CASSFAPGAEAFF	TGTGCCAGCAGCTTCGCTCCGGGGGCTGAAGCTTTCTTT
TRBJ2-7	NA	TRBD2	TRBV7-2	15	CASSLDLAGAYEQYF	TGTGCCAGCAGCTTAGATCTAGCGGGAGCCTACGAGCAGTACTTC
TRBJ2-7	NA	NA	TRBV11-2	11	CASSSYYEQYF	TGTGCCAGCAGCTCCTACTACGAGCAGTACTTC
TRBJ1-1	NA	NA	TRBV4-1	13	CASSQDRTTLAFF	TGCGCCAGCAGCCAAGATCGGACAACTCTCGCTTTCTTT
TRBJ2-7	NA	NA	TRBV14	12	CASSRTDYEQYF	TGTGCCAGCAGCCGGACTGACTACGAGCAGTACTTC
TRBJ2-2	few	NA	TRBV5-1	14	CASSSQEFAGELFF	TGCGCCAGCAGCTCCCAGGAATTTGCAGGGGAGCTGTTTTTT
TRBJ1-1	NA	NA	TRBV7-8	12	CASSLSGTEAFF	TGTGCCAGCAGCTTATCGGGGACTGAAGCTTTCTTT
TRBJ1-1	NA	NA	TRBV7-9	13	CASSLGGSTEAFF	TGTGCCAGCAGCCTCGGGGGGAGCACTGAAGCTTTCTTT
TRBJ2-7	NA	TRBD2	TRBV6-5	11	CASTTGGEQYF	TGTGCCAGCACCACGGGGGGCGAGCAGTACTTC
TRBJ2-3	NA	TRBD2	TRBV27	15	CASSSGLAGADTQYF	TGTGCCAGCAGTTCGGGACTAGCGGGAGCCGATACGCAGTATTTT
TRBJ1-3	NA	NA	TRBV5-6	15	CASSEWPGDGNTIYF	TGTGCCAGCAGCGAATGGCCAGGGGACGGAAACACCATATATTTT
TRBJ1-6	NA	TRBD1	TRBV28	18	CASSPTGQSLPYNSPLHF	TGTGCCAGCAGCCCTACGGGACAGTCCTTACCTTATAATTCACCCCTCCACTTT
TRBJ2-2	NA	NA	TRBV6-6	13	CASTRDSTGELFF	TGTGCCAGCACTAGGGACTCTACCGGGGAGCTGTTTTTT
TRBJ2-7	NA	NA	TRBV5-1	15	CASSLDGQSSYEQYF	TGCGCCAGCAGCTTGGACGGACAGAGCTCCTACGAGCAGTACTTC
TRBJ1-1	NA	NA	TRBV24-1	14	CATRETGSGTEAFF	TGTGCCACCAGGGAGACCGGGAGCGGCACTGAAGCTTTCTTT
TRBJ1-3	NA	TRBD1	TRBV5-1	14	CASSEGQGGNTIYF	TGCGCCAGCAGCGAGGGACAGGGCGGAAACACCATATATTTT
TRBJ2-2	NA	NA	TRBV5-1	16	CARSDFYPSNTGELFF	TGCGCCAGGTCAGACTTTTATCCGTCGAACACCGGGGAGCTGTTTTTT